The clone carrying this TCR beta chain was detected only once. In the original workflow: Amplification of reference gene primers provided the estimated nucleated cell counts. The table came from immunoSEQ multiplex PCR; TCRdb's copy has only in-frame clones and leaves some out. Clone size and the V and J calls come from that table; the DNA yielded D and trimming. The table lists 130,000 or so clones, 75% to 90% of them singletons. This specimen belongs to a study of blood T cell repertoires in COVID-19. Across the study: The United States, Italy and Spain supplied acute and convalescent COVID-19 samples. PBMCs, B-cell-depleted T cells, or T cells provided the cDNA or gDNA that made up the material.

Germline loops: CDR1 GTSNPN, CDR2 SVGIG (reference sequence). V was shortened by 4 bases and J by 5 bases, with 14 bases between the two germline ends. CDR3 length equals 13 residues. Material: peripheral blood. This TCR came from a woman aged 45-60 years who had recovered from COVID-19. The rearrangement links TRBV30 to TRBJ1-1; D ambiguous. The CDR3 protein is CAWNLGRRTEAFF. The CDR3 DNA is TGTGCCTGGAACCTGGGCCGGCGAACTGAAGCTTTCTTT.